This TCR beta chain was found in a study of T cells after yellow fever vaccination. MiXCR, run by TCRdb on the 5' RACE reads, gives a single entry per CDR3 protein. The data hold 400,000 to 650,000 distinct CDR3 sequences, with 21% observed a single time. This CDR3 spans 15 amino acids. Germline CDR1 reads DFQATT; CDR2 reads SNEGSKA (reference sequence). Trimming took off 2 bases at V and 1 base at J, with 14 bases between the two ends. The V call is TRBV20-1, the J call TRBJ1-1; possible D gene TRBD1, 5 bases. This TCR derives from a man aged 18-30 years who received the YFV17D yellow fever vaccine. Source: PBMCs, taken less than 25 days after the first yellow fever vaccination. The CDR3 region is CSARRQVDRNTEAFF. The CDR3 DNA sequence: TGCAGTGCTAGACGACAAGTTGACAGGAACACTGAAGCTTTCTTT.